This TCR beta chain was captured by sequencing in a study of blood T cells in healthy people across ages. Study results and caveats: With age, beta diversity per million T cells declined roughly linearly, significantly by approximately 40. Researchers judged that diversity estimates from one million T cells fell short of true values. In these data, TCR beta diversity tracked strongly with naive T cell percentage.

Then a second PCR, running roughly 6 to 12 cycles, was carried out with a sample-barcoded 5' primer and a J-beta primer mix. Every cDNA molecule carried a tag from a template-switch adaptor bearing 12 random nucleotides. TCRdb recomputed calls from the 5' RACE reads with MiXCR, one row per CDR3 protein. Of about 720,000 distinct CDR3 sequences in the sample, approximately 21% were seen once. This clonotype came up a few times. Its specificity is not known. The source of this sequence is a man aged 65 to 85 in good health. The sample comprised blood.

The DNA of the CDR3 is TGTGCCATCACCCCGGGTCCCGGTGATTACTATGGCTACACCTTC. Translated: CAITPGPGDYYGYTF. The chain uses TRBV10-3 and TRBJ1-2; D remains unclear. CDR1 is ENHRY, CDR2 SYGVKD, per germline. Trimming removed 7 bases at V and 3 bases at J, with 18 bases between. This CDR3 is 15 amino acids long.